This T cell receptor (beta chain) was identified in a study of T cells in Graves' hyperthyroidism and ophthalmopathy. Template material for amplifying TCR beta CDR3 regions consisted of RNA transcripts. The TCR CDR3 was amplified in a first-round RT-PCR using the HTBI primer set. TCRdb fed the multiplex PCR reads into MiXCR, producing one record per CDR3 protein. There are 640,000 or so distinct CDR3 sequences in the sample; roughly 14% occur only once, and roughly 4.3% lies in the top ten. Study conclusions and caveats: Blood also held most thyroid clonotypes expanded beyond 0.001.

This clonotype was counted at least ten times. Its antigen is unidentified. The V gene lost 4 bases and the J gene lost 5 bases, with 3 bases spanning the gap. The CDR3 extends over 11 amino acids. Germline-derived CDR1 and CDR2 are MDHEN and SYDVKM. Sequenced material: blood. This clonotype was sampled from a woman in her 40s with Graves' ophthalmopathy. The gene calls are TRBV28 and TRBJ1-5; no reliable D call. The CDR3 nucleotides read TGTGCCAGCAGTTCGGATCAGCCCCAGCATTTT. It specifies CASSSDQPQHF.